The 26 T cell receptor beta chains reported below all come from one sample, sequenced in a study of cytomegalovirus exposure and HLA in healthy donors. Both 60 Vbeta primers and 13 Jbeta primers went into the PCR. Sequencing used immunoSEQ multiplex PCR; TCRdb keeps in-frame clones, though not all of them. The repertoire consists of 150,000 to 200,000 clones, with approximately 81% occurring once and the leading ten covering approximately 2.4%. The sequencing sample was made of PBMCs. These receptors were obtained from a woman between 50 and 59 years old in good health and CMV-seronegative.

CDR3 nucleotide sequence: TGTGCCAGCAGCCCTTCCGGACCGGGGACAGGGAGGAGCAATCAGCCCCAGCATTTT. As protein: CASSPSGPGTGRSNQPQHF. The genes are TRBV11-2 and TRBJ1-5, with 9 bases fitting TRBD1. The CDR3 is 19 residues long. V was clipped by 5 bases and J by 1 base; unmatched bases: 15. Germline loops: CDR1 SGHAT, CDR2 FQNNGV.

The rearrangement links TRBV6-5 to TRBJ1-1, with D maybe TRBD1 (6 bases). V was trimmed by 0 bases and J by 4 bases, leaving 12 bases between them. The CDR3 loop spans 15 amino acids. Looked up from germline, CDR1 is MNHEY and CDR2 is SVGAGI. CDR3 loop: CASSYSNRVFTEAFF. The DNA of the CDR3 is TGTGCCAGCAGTTACTCGAACAGGGTGTTCACTGAAGCTTTCTTT.

This clone was counted only a few times. The V and J genes are TRBV29-1 and TRBJ1-4, with a possible D match to TRBD1 (6 bases). This CDR3 spans 16 amino acids. Germline CDR1 and CDR2: SQVTM and ANQGSEA. V gave up 1 base and J gave up 8 bases, with 20 bases separating them. CDR3 residues: CSVEARNLPRGEKLFF. CDR3 DNA: TGCAGCGTTGAAGCCCGGAACCTCCCCAGGGGCGAAAAACTGTTTTTT.

The V call is TRBV5-6, the J call TRBJ1-6, with D maybe TRBD1 (5 bases). V was pared by 3 bases and J by 5 bases, with 9 bases between. Germline V gene lookup returns CDR1 SGHDT and CDR2 YYEEEE. This CDR3 contains 14 residues. CDR3: CASSSTANNSPLHF. CDR3 coding DNA: TGTGCCAGCAGCTCGACAGCTAATAATTCACCCCTCCACTTT.

This clone was seen only once. The gene calls are TRBV28 and TRBJ2-7; D gene ambiguous. Germline CDR1 is MDHEN and CDR2 is SYDVKM. The CDR3 totals 11 residues. The V gene lost 4 bases and the J gene lost 4 bases, with 5 bases spanning the gap. For the CDR3, the DNA is TGTGCCAGCAGTTCCCTGTACGAGCAGTACTTC. It codes for CASSSLYEQYF.

CDR3 DNA: TGTGCCAGCAGTTACTCCCAGGGGGCGGACATTCAGTACTTC. Translating gives CASSYSQGADIQYF. The chain uses TRBV6-6 and TRBJ2-4; 8 bases are shared with TRBD1. CDR3 length: 14 residues. V trimming: 0 bases; J trimming: 8 bases; junction bases outside the gene matches: 3. From germline, CDR1 is MNHNY and CDR2 SVGAGI (reference sequence).

V usage is TRBV27 and J usage is TRBJ2-7; 7 bases fit TRBD1. This CDR3 has 14 residues. V lost 6 bases to trimming and J lost 3 bases; unmatched junction nucleotides: 8. CDR1 and CDR2 from the germline V gene are MNHEY and SMNVEV (reference sequence). In nucleotides, the CDR3 is TGTGCCAGCAGGTCGACAGGGACAATCTACGAGCAGTACTTC. Translated, it gives CASRSTGTIYEQYF.

CDR3 bases: TGTGCCAGCTCCGGAGGGGGACAGGCCCTCAATGAGCAGTTCTTC. Its translation is CASSGGGQALNEQFF. This sequence joins TRBV18 and TRBJ2-1; 8 bases agree with TRBD1. V shed 6 bases and J 6 bases; nucleotides not matched to a gene: 10. The CDR3 extends over 15 amino acids. Germline CDR1 KGHSH, CDR2 LQKENI.

V usage is TRBV7-3 and J usage is TRBJ2-3; 10 bases match TRBD1. The CDR3 is 15 residues long. V shed 5 bases and J 3 bases; nucleotides not matched to a gene: 5. CDR1 and CDR2 from the germline V gene are SGHTA and FQGTGA. The CDR3 DNA reads TGTGCCAGCAGCCATGACAGGGGGCGGACAGATACGCAGTATTTT. This encodes CASSHDRGRTDTQYF.

J is TRBJ2-3 and V is TRBV25-1; 9 nucleotides align to TRBD2. CDR1 MGHDK and CDR2 SYGVNS come from the germline V gene. The CDR3 loop spans 16 amino acids. The V and J ends lost 2 bases and 4 bases, in that order; junction bases with no gene match: 7. In DNA form, the CDR3 reads TGTGCCAGCAGTGAAATGGCTAGCGGGGACCCAGATACGCAGTATTTT. Translation: CASSEMASGDPDTQYF. Combining the CDR3 with reference TRBV25-1 and TRBJ2-3 gives the whole variable domain EADIYQTPRYLVIGTGKKITLECSQTMGHDKMYWYQQDPGMELHLIHYSYGVNSTEKGDLSSESTVSRIRTEHFPLTLESARPSHTSQYLCASSEMASGDPDTQYFGPGTRLTVL.

This chain links TRBV7-2 with TRBJ1-1; no firm D call. The CDR3 has 14 amino acids. CDR1 and CDR2 (germline): SGHTA, FQGNSA. V lost 5 bases to trimming and J lost 2 bases, with 12 bases between them. CDR3 region: CASSPSGGNTEAFF. CDR3 DNA: TGTGCCAGCAGCCCTAGCGGCGGTAACACTGAAGCTTTCTTT. Based on the CDR3 plus reference TRBV7-2 and TRBJ1-1, the full variable domain is GAGVSQSPSNKVTEKGKDVELRCDPISGHTALYWYRQSLGQGLEFLIYFQGNSAPDKSGLPSDRFSAERTGGSVSTLTIQRTQQEDSAVYLCASSPSGGNTEAFFGQGTRLTVV.

In DNA form, the CDR3 reads TGTGCCAGCTCACCTCGGACAGGGGATGAGCAGTTCTTC. Protein sequence: CASSPRTGDEQFF. The V and J genes are TRBV18 and TRBJ2-1; 9 bases match TRBD1. J lost 8 bases, V lost 3 bases, and 2 bases had no gene match. This CDR3 is 13 amino acids long. Germline-derived CDR1 and CDR2 are KGHSH and LQKENI.

The chain is built from TRBV18 and TRBJ2-7; 8 bases are shared with TRBD1. Per germline, CDR1 KGHSH and CDR2 LQKENI. CDR3 size: 15 residues. V lost 2 bases to trimming and J lost 2 bases; unmatched junction nucleotides: 5. In nucleotides, the CDR3 is TGTGCCAGCTCACCAGGGGCGGACAGGGCCTACGAGCAGTACTTC. Its protein product is CASSPGADRAYEQYF.

In DNA, the CDR3 is TGTGCCAGCAGTTTACTTTCGGGGTTTCAGTACTTC. It codes for CASSLLSGFQYF. The chain couples TRBV28 to TRBJ2-7; the D gene is possibly TRBD2 (5 bases). V shed 2 bases and J shed 10 bases, with 12 bases lying between them. Germline V gene lookup returns CDR1 MDHEN and CDR2 SYDVKM. The CDR3 is 12 amino acids.

The chain links TRBV28 to TRBJ2-3, with D perhaps matching TRBD1 (5 bases). V was pared by 7 bases and J by 2 bases, with 16 bases between. CDR3 length: 15 amino acids. Germline-derived CDR1 and CDR2 are MDHEN and SYDVKM. This CDR3 is CASTTPLGLTDTQYF. The DNA for the CDR3 is TGTGCCAGCACCACACCGCTGGGGCTCACAGATACGCAGTATTTT. The full variable domain, its missing parts supplied by reference TRBV28 and TRBJ2-3, is DVKVTQSSRYLVKRTGEKVFLECVQDMDHENMFWYRQDPGLGLRLIYFSYDVKMKEKGDIPEGYSVSREKKERFSLILESASTNQTSMYLCASTTPLGLTDTQYFGPGTRLTVL.

The rearrangement links TRBV5-5 to TRBJ1-1; D perhaps matches TRBD1 (6 bases). The CDR3 contains 16 residues. Trimming stripped 6 bases from V and 0 bases from J, with 18 bases between. Germline lookup yields CDR1 SGHKS and CDR2 YYEKEE (reference sequence). The CDR3 region is CASKMGAGVMNTEAFF. The CDR3 bases are TGTGCCAGCAAAATGGGGGCGGGGGTAATGAACACTGAAGCTTTCTTT.

Only a few counts were recorded for this clone. The chain uses TRBV5-1 and TRBJ1-1, with D maybe TRBD1 (6 bases). Germline CDR1 is SGHRS and CDR2 is YFSETQ. V shed 7 bases and J shed 1 base, with 17 bases lying between them. The CDR3 consists of 15 residues. The CDR3 DNA reads as TGCGCCAGCTGGGGGACATACCGGGGGAACACTGAAGCTTTCTTT. Amino acids: CASWGTYRGNTEAFF.

The chain links TRBV6-5 to TRBJ2-7; D is undetermined. The ends were cut back, 6 bases at V and 3 bases at J, with 6 bases in the middle. The germline CDR1 and CDR2 sequences are MNHEY and SVGAGI. This CDR3 is 11 amino acids long. Here the CDR3 DNA reads TGTGCCAGCAGCAGACTCTACGAGCAGTACTTC. Amino acids: CASSRLYEQYF.

This chain joins TRBV28 and TRBJ1-2; no reliable D call. This CDR3 comprises 16 residues. Germline lookup yields CDR1 MDHEN and CDR2 SYDVKM. V was trimmed by 2 bases and J by 4 bases, leaving 17 bases between them. This CDR3 is CASSLSGLGIGYGYTF. The CDR3 DNA reads as TGTGCCAGCAGTTTAAGCGGGCTAGGGATCGGCTATGGCTACACCTTC.

V is TRBV5-5 and J is TRBJ2-1, with 9 bases matching TRBD2. In germline, CDR1 is SGHKS, CDR2 YYEKEE (reference sequence). The CDR3 has 15 residues. V gave up 4 bases and J gave up 2 bases; unmatched junction bases: 4. CDR3 region: CASSERLAAYNEQFF. The CDR3 coding sequence is TGTGCCAGCAGCGAAAGACTAGCGGCCTACAATGAGCAGTTCTTC.

About this clone: One junction end does not reproduce the germline sequence, and a read error may be involved. The V and J genes are TRBV5-1 and TRBJ2-5; 8 bases map to TRBD1. The better agreement between TRBJ2-7 and the DNA end casts doubt on the J call. Germline CDR1 and CDR2: SGHRS and YFSETQ. This CDR3 has 15 amino acids. The CDR3 region is CASSSIRDRSSEQYF. The CDR3 DNA sequence: TGCGCCAGCAGCTCTATAAGGGACAGGTCCTCCGAGCAGTACTTC.

This chain connects TRBV9 to TRBJ2-1, with unresolved D. CDR1 and CDR2 (germline): SGDLS, YYNGEE. Trimming removed 0 bases from V and 3 bases from J, with 4 bases in between. This CDR3 spans 13 amino acids. The CDR3 coding sequence is TGTGCCAGCAGCGTAGAACACTACAATGAGCAGTTCTTC. Translation: CASSVEHYNEQFF. The whole variable domain, remainder taken from reference TRBV9 and TRBJ2-1, is DSGVTQTPKHLITATGQRVTLRCSPRSGDLSVYWYQQSLDQGLQFLIQYYNGEERAKGNILERFSAQQFPDLHSELNLSSLELGDSALYFCASSVEHYNEQFFGPGTRLTVL.

The V and J genes are TRBV28 and TRBJ1-5; weak D call: TRBD1 (5 bases). This CDR3 region has 12 residues. Germline CDR1 reads MDHEN; CDR2 reads SYDVKM. V lost 3 bases and J lost 6, with 6 bases in between. The CDR3: CASSFGGQPQHF. The DNA for the CDR3 is TGTGCCAGCAGTTTCGGGGGTCAGCCCCAGCATTTT.

Of note for this clone: Other DNA sequences in the sample encode the same CDR3. The V gene is TRBV19, the J gene TRBJ2-5; D is possibly TRBD2 (6 bases). This CDR3 spans 13 amino acids. The V end lost 3 bases, the J end lost 5 bases, and 10 bases lay between the germline ends. The germline gives CDR1 LNHDA, CDR2 SQIVND (reference sequence). DNA for the CDR3: TGTGCCAGTAGTATCAACCGGGGGGAGACCCAGTACTTC. Its translation: CASSINRGETQYF.

The genes are TRBV28 and TRBJ1-5; no clear D. Germline V lookup: CDR1 MDHEN, CDR2 SYDVKM. V was pared by 6 bases and J by 12 bases, with 24 bases between. CDR3 size: 15 residues. The CDR3 DNA reads as TGTGCCAGCAGCCCACTTCTGGGCAGGTCGCGTCTCCAGCATTTT. Translation: CASSPLLGRSRLQHF.

The chain joins TRBV5-1 to TRBJ1-5; 8 bases fit TRBD1. Germline values: CDR1 SGHRS, CDR2 YFSETQ. This CDR3 comprises 15 residues. V was clipped by 2 bases and J by 1 base; unmatched bases: 2. In nucleotides, the CDR3 is TGCGCCAGCAGCTTTACAGGGGGGAGCAATCAGCCCCAGCATTTT. Its translation is CASSFTGGSNQPQHF.